This T cell receptor (beta chain) was profiled in a study of CD8+ T cells in alopecia areata. This clone was recorded once. Its target is not known. Study-level results: Relative to normal scalp, lesional scalp, especially alopecia totalis/universalis, showed higher clonality. Scalp sequencing also captures normal skin's resident alphabeta T cells.

Noted treatment: oral pan-JAK inhibitor, 5-10 mg twice daily. RNA was isolated and reverse transcribed to cDNA, the sequencing template. Assay used: immunoSEQ multiplex PCR; TCRdb lists only in-frame clones, some missing. The sample shows fewer than 100,000 clones, around 60% of them seen only once. The CDR3 spans 18 residues. V lost 0 bases to trimming and J lost 5 bases, with 24 bases between them. The V gene's germline CDR1 is SGHDT and CDR2 YYEEEE. The TCR was taken from a human donor with alopecia areata. The sample in question was CD8+ T cells sorted from blood, obtained at week 4, from a patient treated with tofacitinib. The chain is built from TRBV5-6 and TRBJ2-7; no clear D gene. Written as DNA, the CDR3 is TGTGCCAGCAGCTTGGGGGCAGACCACCTGACCTTTTCCCACGAGCAGTACTTC. Protein: CASSLGADHLTFSHEQYF.